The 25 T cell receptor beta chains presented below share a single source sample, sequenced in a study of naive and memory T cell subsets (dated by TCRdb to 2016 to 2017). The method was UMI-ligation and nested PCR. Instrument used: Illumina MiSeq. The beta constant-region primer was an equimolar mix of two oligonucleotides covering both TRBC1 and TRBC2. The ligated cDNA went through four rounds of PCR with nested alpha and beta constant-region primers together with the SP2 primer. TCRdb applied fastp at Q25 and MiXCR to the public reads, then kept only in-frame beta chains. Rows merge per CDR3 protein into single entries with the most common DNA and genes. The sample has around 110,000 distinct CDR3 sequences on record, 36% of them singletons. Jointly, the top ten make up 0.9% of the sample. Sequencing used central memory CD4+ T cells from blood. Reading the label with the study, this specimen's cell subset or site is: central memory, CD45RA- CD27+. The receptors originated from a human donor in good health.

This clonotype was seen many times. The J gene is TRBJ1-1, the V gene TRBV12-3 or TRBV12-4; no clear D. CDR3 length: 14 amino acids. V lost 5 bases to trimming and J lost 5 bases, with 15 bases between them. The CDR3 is CASSRLQIGTEAFF. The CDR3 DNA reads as TGTGCCAGCAGTCGCCTCCAAATTGGGACTGAAGCTTTCTTT.

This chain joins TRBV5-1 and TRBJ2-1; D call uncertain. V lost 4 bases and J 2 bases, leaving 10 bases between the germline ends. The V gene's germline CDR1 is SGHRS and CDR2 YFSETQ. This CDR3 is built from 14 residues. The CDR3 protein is CASSPASTYNEQFF. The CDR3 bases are TGCGCCAGCAGCCCGGCCAGTACCTACAATGAGCAGTTCTTC.

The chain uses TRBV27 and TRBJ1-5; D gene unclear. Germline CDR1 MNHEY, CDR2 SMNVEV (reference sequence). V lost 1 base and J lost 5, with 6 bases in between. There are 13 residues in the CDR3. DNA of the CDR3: TGTGCCAGCAGTTTATTTAAACATCAGCCCCAGCATTTT. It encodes CASSLFKHQPQHF.

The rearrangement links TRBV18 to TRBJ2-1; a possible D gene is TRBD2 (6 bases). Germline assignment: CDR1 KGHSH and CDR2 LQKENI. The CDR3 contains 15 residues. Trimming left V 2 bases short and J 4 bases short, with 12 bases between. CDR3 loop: CASSPSGGKYNEQFF. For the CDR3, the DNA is TGTGCCAGCTCACCAAGTGGAGGGAAATACAATGAGCAGTTCTTC.

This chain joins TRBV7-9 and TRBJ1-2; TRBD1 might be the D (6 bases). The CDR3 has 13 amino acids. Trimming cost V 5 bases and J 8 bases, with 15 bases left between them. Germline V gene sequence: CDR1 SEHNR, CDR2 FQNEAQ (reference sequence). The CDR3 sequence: CASSLQGEGGYTF. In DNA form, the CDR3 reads TGTGCCAGCAGCCTACAGGGCGAGGGGGGCTACACCTTC.

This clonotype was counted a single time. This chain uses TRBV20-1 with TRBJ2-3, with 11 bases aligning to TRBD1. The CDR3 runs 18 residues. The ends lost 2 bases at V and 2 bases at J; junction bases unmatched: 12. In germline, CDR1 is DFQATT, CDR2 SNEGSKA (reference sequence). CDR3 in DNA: TGCAGTGCTAGAAAGGACAGGGGGCCTTCGATCGTCACAGATACGCAGTATTTT. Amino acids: CSARKDRGPSIVTDTQYF.

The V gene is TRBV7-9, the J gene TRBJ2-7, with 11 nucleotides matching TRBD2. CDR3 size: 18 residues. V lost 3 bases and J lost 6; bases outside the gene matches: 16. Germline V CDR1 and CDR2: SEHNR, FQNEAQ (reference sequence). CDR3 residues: CASSFFSLTSGMISEQYF. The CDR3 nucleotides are TGTGCCAGCAGCTTTTTTTCTTTGACTAGCGGGATGATAAGCGAGCAGTACTTC.

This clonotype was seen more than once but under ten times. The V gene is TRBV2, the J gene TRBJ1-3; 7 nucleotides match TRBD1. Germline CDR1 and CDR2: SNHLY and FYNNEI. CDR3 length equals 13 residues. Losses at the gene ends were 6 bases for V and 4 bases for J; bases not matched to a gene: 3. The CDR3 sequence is CASSPGQGNTIYF. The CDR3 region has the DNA TGTGCCAGCAGCCCGGGACAGGGAAACACCATATATTTT.

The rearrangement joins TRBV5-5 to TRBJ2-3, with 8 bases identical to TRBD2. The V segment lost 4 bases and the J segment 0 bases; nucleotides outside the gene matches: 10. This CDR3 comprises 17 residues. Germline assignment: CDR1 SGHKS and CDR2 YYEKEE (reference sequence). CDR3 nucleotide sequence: TGTGCCAGCAGCCCTACCCTTAGCGGGATTAGCACAGATACGCAGTATTTT. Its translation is CASSPTLSGISTDTQYF. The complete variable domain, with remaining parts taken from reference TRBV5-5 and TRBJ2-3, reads DAGVTQSPTHLIKTRGQQVTLRCSPISGHKSVSWYQQVLGQGPQFIFQYYEKEERGRGNFPDRFSARQFPNYSSELNVNALLLGDSALYLCASSPTLSGISTDTQYFGPGTRLTVL.

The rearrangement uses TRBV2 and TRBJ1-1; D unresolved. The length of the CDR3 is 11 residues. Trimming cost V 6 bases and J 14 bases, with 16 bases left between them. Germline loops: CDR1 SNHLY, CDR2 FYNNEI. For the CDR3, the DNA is TGTGCCAGCAGGGACCTGGCGGTAGGCTTCTTT. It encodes CASRDLAVGFF.

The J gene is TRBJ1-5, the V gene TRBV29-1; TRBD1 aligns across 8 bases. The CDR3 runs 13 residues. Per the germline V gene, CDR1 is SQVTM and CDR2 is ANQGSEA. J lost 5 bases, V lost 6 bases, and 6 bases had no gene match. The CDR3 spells CSVVGQGDQPQHF. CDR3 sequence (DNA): TGCAGCGTCGTAGGACAGGGCGATCAGCCCCAGCATTTT.

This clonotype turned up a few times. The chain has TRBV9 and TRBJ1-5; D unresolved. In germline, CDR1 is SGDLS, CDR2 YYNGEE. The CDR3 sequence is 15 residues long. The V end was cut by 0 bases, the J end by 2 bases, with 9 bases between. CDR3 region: CASSVGVGRNQPQHF. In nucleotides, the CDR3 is TGTGCCAGCAGCGTAGGTGTAGGGCGCAATCAGCCCCAGCATTTT. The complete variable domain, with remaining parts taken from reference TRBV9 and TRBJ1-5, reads DSGVTQTPKHLITATGQRVTLRCSPRSGDLSVYWYQQSLDQGLQFLIQYYNGEERAKGNILERFSAQQFPDLHSELNLSSLELGDSALYFCASSVGVGRNQPQHFGDGTRLSIL.

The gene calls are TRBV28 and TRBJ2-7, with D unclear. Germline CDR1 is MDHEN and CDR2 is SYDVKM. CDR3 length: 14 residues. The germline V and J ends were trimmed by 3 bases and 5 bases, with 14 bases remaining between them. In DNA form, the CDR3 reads TGTGCCAGCAGTTTGGTGCGACCCCGCGACGAGCAGTACTTC. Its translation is CASSLVRPRDEQYF.

CDR3 coding DNA: TGTGCCAGCAGCTGGGACCCCGTCTACGAGCAGTACTTC. Protein: CASSWDPVYEQYF. The V call is TRBV2, the J call TRBJ2-7; D is perhaps TRBD1 or TRBD2 (5 bases each). This CDR3 has 13 amino acids. Trimming pared 6 bases from V and 3 bases from J, leaving 12 bases between. Germline V gene lookup returns CDR1 SNHLY and CDR2 FYNNEI.

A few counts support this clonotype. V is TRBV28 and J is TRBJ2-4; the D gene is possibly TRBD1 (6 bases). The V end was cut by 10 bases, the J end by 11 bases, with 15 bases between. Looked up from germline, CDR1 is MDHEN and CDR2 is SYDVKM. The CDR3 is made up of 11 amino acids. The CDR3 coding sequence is TGTGCCACCTGGCGCCCAGGGGTTCAGTACTTC. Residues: CATWRPGVQYF.

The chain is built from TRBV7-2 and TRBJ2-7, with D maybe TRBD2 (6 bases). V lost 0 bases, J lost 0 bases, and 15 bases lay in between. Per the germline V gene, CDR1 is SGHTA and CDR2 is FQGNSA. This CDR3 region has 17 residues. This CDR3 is CASSLAVTSAASYEQYF. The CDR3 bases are TGTGCCAGCAGCTTAGCCGTGACTAGTGCCGCCTCCTACGAGCAGTACTTC.

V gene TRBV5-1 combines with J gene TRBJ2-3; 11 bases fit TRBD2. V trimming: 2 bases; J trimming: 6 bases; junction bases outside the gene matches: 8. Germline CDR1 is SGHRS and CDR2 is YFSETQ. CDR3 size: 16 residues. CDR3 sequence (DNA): TGCGCCAGCAGCTTCATAACTAGCGGGAGTTTCGATACGCAGTATTTT. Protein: CASSFITSGSFDTQYF.

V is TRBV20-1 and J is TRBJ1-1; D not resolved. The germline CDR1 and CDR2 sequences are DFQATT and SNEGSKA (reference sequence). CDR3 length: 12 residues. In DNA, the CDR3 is TGCAGCTCCCGGATAATGAACACTGAAGCTTTCTTT. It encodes CSSRIMNTEAFF.

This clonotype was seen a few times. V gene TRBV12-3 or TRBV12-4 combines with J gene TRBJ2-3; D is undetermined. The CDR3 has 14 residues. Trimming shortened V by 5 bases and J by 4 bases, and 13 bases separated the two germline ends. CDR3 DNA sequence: TGTGCCAGCAGTCCCCCAGGAAGTGCAGATACGCAGTATTTT. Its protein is CASSPPGSADTQYF.

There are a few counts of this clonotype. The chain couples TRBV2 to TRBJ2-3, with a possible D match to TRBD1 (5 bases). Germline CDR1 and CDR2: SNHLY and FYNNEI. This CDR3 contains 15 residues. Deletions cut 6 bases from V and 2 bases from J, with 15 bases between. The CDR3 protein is CASRVDKGNTDTQYF. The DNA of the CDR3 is TGTGCCAGCAGAGTGGACAAAGGAAACACAGATACGCAGTATTTT.

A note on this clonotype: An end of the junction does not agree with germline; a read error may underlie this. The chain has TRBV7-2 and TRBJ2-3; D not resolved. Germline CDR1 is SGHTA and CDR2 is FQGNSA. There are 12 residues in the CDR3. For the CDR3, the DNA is TGTGCCAACAGCCCGTACACAGATACGCAGTATTTT. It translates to CANSPYTDTQYF.

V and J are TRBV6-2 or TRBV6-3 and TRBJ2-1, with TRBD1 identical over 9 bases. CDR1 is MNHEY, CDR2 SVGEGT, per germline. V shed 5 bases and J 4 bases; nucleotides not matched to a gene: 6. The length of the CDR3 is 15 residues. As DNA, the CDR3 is TGTGCCAGCAGTCTCCGGGACAGGGATTACAATGAGCAGTTCTTC. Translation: CASSLRDRDYNEQFF.

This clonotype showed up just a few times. CDR3 in amino acids: CASTKDWNSYEQYF. The DNA of the CDR3 is TGTGCCAGCACCAAGGACTGGAACTCCTACGAGCAGTACTTC. The chain combines TRBV9 with TRBJ2-7, with D possibly being TRBD2 (5 bases). V was cut by 6 bases and J by 0 bases, with 13 bases left in between. The CDR3 loop spans 14 amino acids. Per the germline V gene, CDR1 is SGDLS and CDR2 is YYNGEE.

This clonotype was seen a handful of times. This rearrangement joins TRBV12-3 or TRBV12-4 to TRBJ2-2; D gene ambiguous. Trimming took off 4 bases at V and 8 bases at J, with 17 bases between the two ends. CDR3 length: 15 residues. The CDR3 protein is CASSSYISKTGELFF. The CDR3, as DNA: TGTGCCAGCAGTTCCTATATCTCAAAGACAGGGGAGCTGTTTTTT.

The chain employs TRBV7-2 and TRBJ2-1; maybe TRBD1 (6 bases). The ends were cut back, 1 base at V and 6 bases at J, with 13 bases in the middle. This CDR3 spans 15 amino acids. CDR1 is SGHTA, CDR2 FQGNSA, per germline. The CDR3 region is CASSLGSQGTNEQFF. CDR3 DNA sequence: TGTGCCAGCAGCTTAGGGTCCCAGGGGACCAATGAGCAGTTCTTC.